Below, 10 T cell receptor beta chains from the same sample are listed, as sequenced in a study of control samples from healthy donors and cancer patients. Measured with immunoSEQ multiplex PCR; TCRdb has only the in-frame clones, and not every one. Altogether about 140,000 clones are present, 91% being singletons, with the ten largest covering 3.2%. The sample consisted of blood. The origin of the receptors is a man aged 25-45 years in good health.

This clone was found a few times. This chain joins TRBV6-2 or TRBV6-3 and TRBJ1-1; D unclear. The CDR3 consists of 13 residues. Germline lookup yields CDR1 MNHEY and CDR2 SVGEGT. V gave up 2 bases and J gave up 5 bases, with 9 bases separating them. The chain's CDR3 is CASSYGSVTEAFF. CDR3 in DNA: TGTGCCAGCAGTTACGGATCCGTGACTGAAGCTTTCTTT.

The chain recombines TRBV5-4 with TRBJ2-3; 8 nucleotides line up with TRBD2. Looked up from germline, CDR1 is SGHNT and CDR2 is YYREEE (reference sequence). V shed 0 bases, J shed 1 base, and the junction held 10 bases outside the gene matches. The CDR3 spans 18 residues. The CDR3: CASSLGPGGLTRTDTQYF. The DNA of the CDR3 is TGTGCCAGCAGCTTGGGGCCGGGGGGGCTGACACGCACAGATACGCAGTATTTT.

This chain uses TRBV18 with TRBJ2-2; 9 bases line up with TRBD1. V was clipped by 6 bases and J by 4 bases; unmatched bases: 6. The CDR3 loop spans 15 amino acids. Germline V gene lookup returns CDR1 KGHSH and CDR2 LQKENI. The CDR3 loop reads CASSSGTGSTGELFF. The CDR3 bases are TGTGCCAGCTCGTCCGGGACAGGGTCCACCGGGGAGCTGTTTTTT.

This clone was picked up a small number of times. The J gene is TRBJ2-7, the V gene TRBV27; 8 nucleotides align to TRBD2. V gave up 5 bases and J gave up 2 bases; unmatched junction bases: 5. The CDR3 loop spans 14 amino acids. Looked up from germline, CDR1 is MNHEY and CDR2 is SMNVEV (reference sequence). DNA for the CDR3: TGTGCCAGCAGTGAGAGCGGGGGAACCTACGAGCAGTACTTC. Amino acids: CASSESGGTYEQYF.

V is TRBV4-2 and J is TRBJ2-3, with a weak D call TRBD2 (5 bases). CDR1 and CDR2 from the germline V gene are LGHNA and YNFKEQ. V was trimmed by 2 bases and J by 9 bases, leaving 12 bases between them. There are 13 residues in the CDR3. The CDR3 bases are TGTGCCAGCAGCCAACTGTTGGAGGAGACGCAGTATTTT. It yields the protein CASSQLLEETQYF.

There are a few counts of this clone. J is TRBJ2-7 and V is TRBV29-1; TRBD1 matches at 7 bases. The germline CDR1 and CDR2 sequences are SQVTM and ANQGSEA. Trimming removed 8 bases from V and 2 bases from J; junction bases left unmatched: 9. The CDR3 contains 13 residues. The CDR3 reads CSFQGEGPYEQYF. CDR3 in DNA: TGCAGCTTCCAGGGGGAAGGGCCCTACGAGCAGTACTTC.

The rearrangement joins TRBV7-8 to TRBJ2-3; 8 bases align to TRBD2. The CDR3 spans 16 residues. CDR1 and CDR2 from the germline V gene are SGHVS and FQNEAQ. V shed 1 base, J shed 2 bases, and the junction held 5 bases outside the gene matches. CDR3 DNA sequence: TGTGCCAGCAGCTTAGATACGCGGGGGGCCACAGATACGCAGTATTTT. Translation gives CASSLDTRGATDTQYF.

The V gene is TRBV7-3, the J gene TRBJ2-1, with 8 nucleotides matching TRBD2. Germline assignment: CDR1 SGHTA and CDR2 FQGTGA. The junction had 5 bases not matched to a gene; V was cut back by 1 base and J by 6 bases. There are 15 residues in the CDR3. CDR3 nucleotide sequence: TGTGCCAGCAGCTTAAGACGGGGGGGCCTCAATGAGCAGTTCTTC. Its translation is CASSLRRGGLNEQFF.

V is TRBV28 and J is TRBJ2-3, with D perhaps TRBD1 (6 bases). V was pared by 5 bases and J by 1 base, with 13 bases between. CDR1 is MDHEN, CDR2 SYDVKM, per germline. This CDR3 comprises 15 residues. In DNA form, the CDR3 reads TGTGCCAGCAGTCCCACAGGGTGGCGCACAGATACGCAGTATTTT. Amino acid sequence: CASSPTGWRTDTQYF.

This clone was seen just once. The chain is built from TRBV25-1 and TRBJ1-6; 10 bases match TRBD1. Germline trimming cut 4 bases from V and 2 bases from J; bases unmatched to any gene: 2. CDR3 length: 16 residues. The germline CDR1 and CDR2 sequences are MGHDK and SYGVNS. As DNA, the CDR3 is TGTGCCAGCAGTGGACAGGGGGCTCCCTATAATTCACCCCTCCACTTT. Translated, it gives CASSGQGAPYNSPLHF.